The clone carrying this TCR beta chain was observed a single time. Its antigen is not known. The data originate from a study of cytomegalovirus exposure and HLA in healthy donors. Primers for the PCR totalled 60 Vbeta and 13 Jbeta. Original processing notes: A follow-up analysis tallied 65 million to 80 million unique TCR beta chains, some 9.9 million shared. Produced via immunoSEQ multiplex PCR; TCRdb's table is partial and in-frame only. V and J calls and clone size are those listed in that table; D and trimming were worked out from the DNA. This table holds roughly 200,000 clones, approximately 82% found once. Study results and caveats: Presence/absence analyses assumed roughly uniform sequencing depth across donors, which may not hold.

This clonotype was sampled from a woman between 18 and 30 years old in good health and CMV-seronegative. The sequencing input was PBMCs.

The CDR3 DNA reads TGTGCCTGGAGTGTGGAGACAGGGATAACTGAAGCTTTCTTT. It specifies CAWSVETGITEAFF. The chain combines TRBV30 with TRBJ1-1; TRBD1 matches at 7 bases. Germline V gene data show CDR1 as GTSNPN and CDR2 as SVGIG (reference sequence). J was trimmed by 5 bases and V by 0 bases; bases with no gene match: 6. The CDR3 runs 14 residues.